Each of the 20 T cell receptor beta chains below was sequenced from the same sample in a study of blood T cell repertoires in COVID-19. Profiled with immunoSEQ multiplex PCR; TCRdb holds only in-frame clones, not every one. Here the sample spans 95,000 to 150,000 clones, around four fifths being singletons. The material sequenced was peripheral blood. The receptors shown here come from a man between 60 and 70 years old with acute or convalescent COVID-19.

The CDR3 sequence: CSARGSEQYF. DNA for the CDR3: TGCAGTGCCCGGGGTTCCGAGCAGTACTTC. The chain couples TRBV20-1 to TRBJ2-7; possibly TRBD2 for D (5 bases). The CDR3 covers 10 residues. Germline-derived CDR1 and CDR2 are DFQATT and SNEGSKA (reference sequence). Between the trimmed V and J ends, which lost 6 bases and 6 bases, there was a span of 9 bases.

V usage is TRBV28 and J usage is TRBJ2-7, with 12 bases that match TRBD2. V shed 6 bases and J 4 bases; nucleotides not matched to a gene: 7. The CDR3 loop spans 15 amino acids. In germline, CDR1 is MDHEN, CDR2 SYDVKM. The CDR3: CASRLRLAGVYEQYF. The CDR3 DNA reads as TGTGCCAGCAGACTTAGACTAGCGGGAGTGTACGAGCAGTACTTC. Using reference TRBV28 and TRBJ2-7 for the parts outside the CDR3, the full variable domain is DVKVTQSSRYLVKRTGEKVFLECVQDMDHENMFWYRQDPGLGLRLIYFSYDVKMKEKGDIPEGYSVSREKKERFSLILESASTNQTSMYLCASRLRLAGVYEQYFGPGTRLTVT.

The rearrangement links TRBV19 to TRBJ1-4, with TRBD1 identical over 10 bases. J was trimmed by 8 bases and V by 4 bases; bases with no gene match: 7. This CDR3 comprises 15 residues. Germline CDR1 reads LNHDA; CDR2 reads SQIVND (reference sequence). The DNA of the CDR3 is TGTGCCAGTAGTAGCCGGACAGGGGGGTTGGAAAAACTGTTTTTT. Translating it yields CASSSRTGGLEKLFF.

The table lists this clone with a count of one. V is TRBV2 and J is TRBJ1-2; 7 bases match TRBD1. This CDR3 is 16 amino acids long. The V gene's germline CDR1 is SNHLY and CDR2 FYNNEI. V was clipped by 6 bases and J by 0 bases; unmatched bases: 10. The chain's CDR3 is CASRGQSMATNYGYTF. The CDR3 DNA reads TGTGCCAGCAGGGGACAGAGTATGGCAACTAACTATGGCTACACCTTC.

This clone is a singleton in its sample. The gene calls are TRBV28 and TRBJ2-5; 10 nucleotides align to TRBD2. The CDR3 totals 16 residues. V lost 10 bases, J lost 4 bases, and 15 bases stayed unmatched. The germline gives CDR1 MDHEN, CDR2 SYDVKM. The CDR3 here is CATTPPGTSVTETQYF. In DNA form, the CDR3 reads TGTGCCACCACCCCCCCCGGGACTAGCGTTACAGAGACCCAGTACTTC.

This clone was seen just once. At the DNA level, this CDR3 is encoded by other sequences in the same sample as well. The V call is TRBV5-1, the J call TRBJ1-5; D may be TRBD1 (6 bases). Germline CDR1 is SGHRS and CDR2 is YFSETQ. The CDR3 is 14 residues long. Trimming left V 0 bases short and J 4 bases short, with 8 bases between. DNA for the CDR3: TGCGCCAGCAGCTTGGGTACAGGGAATCAGCCCCAGCATTTT. This codes for CASSLGTGNQPQHF.

V and J are TRBV5-1 and TRBJ2-6, with D tentatively TRBD1 (5 bases). This CDR3 spans 13 amino acids. V was shortened by 7 bases and J by 0 bases, with 5 bases between the two germline ends. Germline V gene sequence: CDR1 SGHRS, CDR2 YFSETQ. This CDR3 reads CASGHSGANVLTF. The DNA of the CDR3 is TGCGCCAGCGGACACTCTGGGGCCAACGTCCTGACTTTC.

There are a few counts of this clone. The J gene is TRBJ1-2, the V gene TRBV5-4; tentatively, D is TRBD1 (6 bases). Germline assignment: CDR1 SGHNT and CDR2 YYREEE (reference sequence). Trimming took off 4 bases at V and 9 bases at J, with 13 bases between the two ends. The CDR3 extends over 12 amino acids. CDR3 bases: TGTGCCAGCAGCCGTACACAGGGACGCTACACCTTC. Translating gives CASSRTQGRYTF. The variable domain in full, with the rest retrieved from reference TRBV5-4 and TRBJ1-2, is ETGVTQSPTHLIKTRGQQVTLRCSSQSGHNTVSWYQQALGQGPQFIFQYYREEENGRGNFPPRFSGLQFPNYSSELNVNALELDDSALYLCASSRTQGRYTFGSGTRLTVV.

The V call is TRBV28, the J call TRBJ2-3; D is unclear. Trimming left V 8 bases short and J 2 bases short, with 8 bases between. The CDR3 covers 12 residues. The germline CDR1 and CDR2 sequences are MDHEN and SYDVKM. The CDR3 nucleotides read TGTGCCAGCTGCTACGCCACAGATACGCAGTATTTT. Amino acids: CASCYATDTQYF.

This sequence joins TRBV5-5 and TRBJ2-1; D may be TRBD2 (6 bases). V shed 1 base and J shed 4 bases, with 18 bases lying between them. Looked up from germline, CDR1 is SGHKS and CDR2 is YYEKEE (reference sequence). This CDR3 region has 17 residues. The CDR3 nucleotides read TGTGCCAGCAGCTTGAATACCAGACCCCGGGGGTACAATGAGCAGTTCTTC. Its protein product is CASSLNTRPRGYNEQFF.

The chain combines TRBV4-1 with TRBJ1-1; 8 nucleotides agree with TRBD1. This CDR3 contains 15 residues. The V gene's germline CDR1 is MGHRA and CDR2 YSYEKL. With 2 bases clipped from V and 10 bases from J, the junction kept 12 bases outside the gene matches. This CDR3 reads CASSQRDRTSKAAFF. In DNA, the CDR3 is TGCGCCAGCAGCCAAAGGGACAGGACCTCAAAGGCAGCTTTCTTT.

This chain joins TRBV21-1 and TRBJ2-7; TRBD2 is the table's D call and was not checked against the DNA. TRBV21-1 is annotated as a pseudogene. This CDR3 comprises 16 residues. The CDR3 loop reads CASSPSSGSFSYEQYF. CDR3 DNA sequence: TGTGCCAGCAGTCCTTCGAGCGGGAGCTTCTCCTACGAGCAGTACTTC.

This clone has a single count. V gene TRBV18 combines with J gene TRBJ2-7; tentatively, D is TRBD1 (5 bases). V lost 2 bases to trimming and J lost 6 bases, with 17 bases between them. CDR3 length equals 15 residues. CDR1 is KGHSH, CDR2 LQKENI, per germline. The CDR3 DNA follows: TGTGCCAGCTCACCAACCACAGGCCGGGTTGGCGAGCAGTACTTC. It is translated as CASSPTTGRVGEQYF. Looking up the rest from reference TRBV18 and TRBJ2-7 gives the full variable domain: NAGVMQNPRHLVRRRGQEARLRCSPMKGHSHVYWYRQLPEEGLKFMVYLQKENIIDESGMPKERFSAEFPKEGPSILRIQQVVRGDSAAYFCASSPTTGRVGEQYFGPGTRLTVT.

This rearrangement joins TRBV6-5 to TRBJ1-5, with D possibly matching TRBD1 (6 bases). CDR3 length: 15 amino acids. Trimming removed 6 bases at V and 0 bases at J, with 12 bases between. The germline V gene has CDR1 MNHEY and CDR2 SVGAGI. The DNA for the CDR3 is TGTGCCAGCAGCGCCGGGACACTTAGCAATCAGCCCCAGCATTTT. It is translated as CASSAGTLSNQPQHF.

The chain recombines TRBV6-1 with TRBJ2-2, with TRBD2 matching over 12 bases. Germline CDR1 and CDR2: MNHNS and SASEGT. V trimming: 3 bases; J trimming: 7 bases; junction bases outside the gene matches: 9. The CDR3 runs 17 residues. In nucleotides, the CDR3 is TGTGCCAGCAGTGACGGACTAGCGGGGTCGAAAGGCGGGGAGCTGTTTTTT. Its translation: CASSDGLAGSKGGELFF.

The chain is built from TRBV2 and TRBJ1-5, with D possibly being TRBD1 (6 bases). V was pared by 7 bases and J by 0 bases, with 13 bases between. The CDR3 length is 15 residues. Germline CDR1 SNHLY, CDR2 FYNNEI. The CDR3 reads CASNPTGLSNQPQHF. The CDR3 coding sequence is TGTGCCAGCAATCCGACAGGCCTTAGCAATCAGCCCCAGCATTTT.

The chain uses TRBV28 and TRBJ1-2; a weak D match, TRBD1 (6 bases). The CDR3 has 14 residues. V lost 5 bases and J 5 bases, leaving 15 bases between the germline ends. Germline CDR1 and CDR2: MDHEN and SYDVKM. The CDR3 DNA follows: TGTGCCAGCAGTCCCGGGGGGGGGCTTTATGGCTACACCTTC. As protein: CASSPGGGLYGYTF.

This chain connects TRBV6-5 to TRBJ1-6, with a weak D call TRBD1 (5 bases). CDR1 is MNHEY and CDR2 is SVGAGI in the germline V gene. The CDR3 contains 13 residues. Between the trimmed V and J ends, which lost 6 bases and 7 bases, there was a span of 10 bases. The CDR3 nucleotides are TGTGCCAGCAGGGGCCGACAGAATTCACCCCTCCACTTT. It yields the protein CASRGRQNSPLHF.

This clone was observed a single time. The rearrangement links TRBV18 to TRBJ1-1; the match to TRBD1 covers 7 bases. The V gene end was trimmed by 3 bases and the J gene end by 4 bases; junction bases not matched to a gene: 14. CDR1 and CDR2 from the germline V gene are KGHSH and LQKENI. This CDR3 has 17 residues. CDR3 nucleotide sequence: TGTGCCAGCTCACCTCTTGGGACAGCTGAATTGGGCACTGAAGCTTTCTTT. Translated, it gives CASSPLGTAELGTEAFF.

This chain uses TRBV28 with TRBJ2-1, with 11 bases identical to TRBD2. Trimming took 6 bases from V and 8 from J; bases not matched to a gene: 9. This CDR3 comprises 15 residues. CDR1 is MDHEN and CDR2 is SYDVKM in the germline V gene. The CDR3 DNA reads as TGTGCCAGCAGCCTAACTAGCGGGAGCCCCCATGAGCAGTTCTTC. Its protein product is CASSLTSGSPHEQFF.